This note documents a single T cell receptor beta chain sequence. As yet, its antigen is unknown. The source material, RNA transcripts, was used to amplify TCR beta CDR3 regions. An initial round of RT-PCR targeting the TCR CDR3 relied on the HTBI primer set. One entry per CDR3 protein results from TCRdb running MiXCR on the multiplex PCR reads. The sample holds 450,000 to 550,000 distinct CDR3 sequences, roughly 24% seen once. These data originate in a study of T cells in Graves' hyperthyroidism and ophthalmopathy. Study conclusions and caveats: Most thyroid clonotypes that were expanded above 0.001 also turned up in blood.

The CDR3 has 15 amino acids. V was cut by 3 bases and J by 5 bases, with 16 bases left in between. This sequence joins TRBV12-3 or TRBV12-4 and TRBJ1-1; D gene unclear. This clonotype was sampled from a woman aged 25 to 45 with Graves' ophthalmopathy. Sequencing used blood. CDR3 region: CASSLFLGSETEAFF. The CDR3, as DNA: TGTGCCAGCAGTTTGTTCCTCGGAAGTGAGACTGAAGCTTTCTTT.